Listed below are T cell receptor beta chains from one sample, sequenced in a study of blood T cell repertoires in COVID-19. TCRdb's copy holds only in-frame clones and misses some; the assay was immunoSEQ multiplex PCR. Of some 400,000 clones in the sample, more than 75% were seen once. Sequences were obtained from PBMCs or T cells enriched from blood (not recorded which). These receptor sequences come from a man under 40 who had recovered from COVID-19. CDR3s include the opening cysteine and the closing phenylalanine or tryptophan. D genes are given only for firm matches. Size is omitted from some rows. Given values are once, few, many or a class for expanded clones.

cdr3_nt: TGTGCCAGCGGACGAAGGACACGGCCATATGGCTACACCTTC
cdr3_aa: CASGRRTRPYGYTF
clone_size: NA
j_call: TRBJ1-2
v_call: TRBV7-9
d_call: NA

cdr3_nt: TGTGCCAGCAGCCCTCTAGCGACCGAGACCCAGTACTTC
cdr3_aa: CASSPLATETQYF
clone_size: NA
j_call: TRBJ2-5
v_call: TRBV7-2
d_call: NA

cdr3_nt: TGTGCCAGCAGCCAAGAGTACGGAGCGGGGGAAACAGATACGCAGTATTTT
cdr3_aa: CASSQEYGAGETDTQYF
clone_size: NA
j_call: TRBJ2-3
v_call: TRBV3-1/TRBV3-2
d_call: TRBD2

cdr3_nt: TGTGCCAGCAGAACAGGGGCAAGCTATGGCTACACCTTC
cdr3_aa: CASRTGASYGYTF
clone_size: NA
j_call: TRBJ1-2
v_call: TRBV12-3/TRBV12-4
d_call: TRBD1

cdr3_nt: TGTGCCATCAGTGGACCGGGACAGAAATGGAACTATGGCTACACCTTC
cdr3_aa: CAISGPGQKWNYGYTF
clone_size: NA
j_call: TRBJ1-2
v_call: TRBV10-3
d_call: TRBD1

cdr3_nt: TGCGCCAGCAGCTCGGCGGGGGCGCGGGAGACCCAGTACTTC
cdr3_aa: CASSSAGARETQYF
clone_size: NA
j_call: TRBJ2-5
v_call: TRBV5-1
d_call: NA

cdr3_nt: TGCGCCAGCAGCTTGCGACTAGCGGGGGAAGAGACCCAGTACTTC
cdr3_aa: CASSLRLAGEETQYF
clone_size: NA
j_call: TRBJ2-5
v_call: TRBV5-1
d_call: TRBD2

cdr3_nt: TGTGCCAGCAGCCCAGGAGGGGTTCAGCCCCAGCATTTT
cdr3_aa: CASSPGGVQPQHF
clone_size: NA
j_call: TRBJ1-5
v_call: TRBV7-9
d_call: NA

cdr3_nt: TGTGCCAGTAAACAAAGTCCAGGACAGGCAGCCGCAACTAATGAAAAACTGTTTTTT
cdr3_aa: CASKQSPGQAAATNEKLFF
clone_size: NA
j_call: TRBJ1-4
v_call: TRBV19
d_call: TRBD1

cdr3_nt: TGTGCCAGCAGCTCCCAGGGCAACACTGAAGCTTTCTTT
cdr3_aa: CASSSQGNTEAFF
clone_size: NA
j_call: TRBJ1-1
v_call: TRBV7-6
d_call: NA

cdr3_nt: TGTGCCAGCAGCCCCTCGGGACTTCTCTATGGCTACACCTTC
cdr3_aa: CASSPSGLLYGYTF
clone_size: NA
j_call: TRBJ1-2
v_call: TRBV14
d_call: NA

cdr3_nt: TGTGCCACCAGCAGTCGGCCAGGGGATGGCTACACCTTC
cdr3_aa: CATSSRPGDGYTF
clone_size: NA
j_call: TRBJ1-2
v_call: TRBV15
d_call: NA

cdr3_nt: TGTGCCAGCAGCTCCGGCGGGGGGGCAGAAGATACGCAGTATTTT
cdr3_aa: CASSSGGGAEDTQYF
clone_size: NA
j_call: TRBJ2-3
v_call: TRBV7-9
d_call: TRBD2

cdr3_nt: TGTGCCAGCAGCTTGGGCAGATACAATGAGCAGTTCTTC
cdr3_aa: CASSLGRYNEQFF
clone_size: NA
j_call: TRBJ2-1
v_call: TRBV7-9
d_call: NA

cdr3_nt: TGTGCCAGCAGCAGGACAGGCTATAGCAATCAGCCCCAGCATTTT
cdr3_aa: CASSRTGYSNQPQHF
clone_size: NA
j_call: TRBJ1-5
v_call: TRBV7-2
d_call: TRBD1

cdr3_nt: TGTGCCAGCTCATCAGAGGCTACAGGGGTGGGTCAGCCCCAGCATTTT
cdr3_aa: CASSSEATGVGQPQHF
clone_size: once
j_call: TRBJ1-5
v_call: TRBV18
d_call: TRBD1

cdr3_nt: TGTGCCAGCAGTTACTCGAGAACAGGGGATAACTATGGCTACACCTTC
cdr3_aa: CASSYSRTGDNYGYTF
clone_size: NA
j_call: TRBJ1-2
v_call: TRBV6-2/TRBV6-3
d_call: TRBD1

cdr3_nt: TGTGCCAGCAGCACCCTGACAGACTCTGGAAACACCATATATTTT
cdr3_aa: CASSTLTDSGNTIYF
clone_size: once
j_call: TRBJ1-3
v_call: TRBV7-9
d_call: NA

cdr3_nt: TGTGCCAGCAGCGTAGAGACAGGGAGCTCCTACGAGCAGTACTTC
cdr3_aa: CASSVETGSSYEQYF
clone_size: NA
j_call: TRBJ2-7
v_call: TRBV9
d_call: TRBD1

cdr3_nt: TGTGCCAGCAGCTTACCCGGGACAGAGGCTTTCTTT
cdr3_aa: CASSLPGTEAFF
clone_size: few
j_call: TRBJ1-1
v_call: TRBV11-2
d_call: TRBD1

cdr3_nt: TGTGCCAGCAGTTACGGGGTACGGGGTGAAAAACTGTTTTTT
cdr3_aa: CASSYGVRGEKLFF
clone_size: NA
j_call: TRBJ1-4
v_call: TRBV6-5
d_call: NA

cdr3_nt: TGCGCCAGCAGCCCCGTGGGGACAGCCAGCTCCTACAATGAGCAGTTCTTC
cdr3_aa: CASSPVGTASSYNEQFF
clone_size: NA
j_call: TRBJ2-1
v_call: TRBV4-1
d_call: TRBD1

cdr3_nt: TGTGCCAGCTCATCCCAAGGGACAGGGGTCGATGGCTACACCTTC
cdr3_aa: CASSSQGTGVDGYTF
clone_size: NA
j_call: TRBJ1-2
v_call: TRBV18
d_call: TRBD1

cdr3_nt: TGTGCTAGTGGTTTGGTACAAGGGACAAGAGAAAACACCATATATTTT
cdr3_aa: CASGLVQGTRENTIYF
clone_size: NA
j_call: TRBJ1-3
v_call: TRBV12-5
d_call: NA

cdr3_nt: TGTGCCAGCAGCCCAAAGGGGGTGGGGGACACCATATATTTT
cdr3_aa: CASSPKGVGDTIYF
clone_size: NA
j_call: TRBJ1-3
v_call: TRBV9
d_call: NA

cdr3_nt: TGTGCCTGGCGCACGCGAAACTATGGCTACACCTTC
cdr3_aa: CAWRTRNYGYTF
clone_size: NA
j_call: TRBJ1-2
v_call: TRBV30
d_call: NA

cdr3_nt: TGTGCCAGTAAGCGGGGGGTTAACAATGAGCAGTTCTTC
cdr3_aa: CASKRGVNNEQFF
clone_size: NA
j_call: TRBJ2-1
v_call: TRBV19
d_call: TRBD2

cdr3_nt: TGCGCCAGCAGCCGATGGGACAGGGCACTTGGGGCCAACGTCCTGACTTTC
cdr3_aa: CASSRWDRALGANVLTF
clone_size: NA
j_call: TRBJ2-6
v_call: TRBV5-1
d_call: TRBD1

cdr3_nt: TGTGCCAGCAGTTTGGCAAATGAGCAGTTCTTC
cdr3_aa: CASSLANEQFF
clone_size: NA
j_call: TRBJ2-1
v_call: TRBV27
d_call: NA

cdr3_nt: TGTGCCAGCAGTTTAAGCGGGGCAGTCTGGGAAAAACTGTTTTTT
cdr3_aa: CASSLSGAVWEKLFF
clone_size: NA
j_call: TRBJ1-4
v_call: TRBV27
d_call: NA

cdr3_nt: TGTGCCAGCAGTTTCGTGACGGCCGGGGAGCCCCAGCATTTT
cdr3_aa: CASSFVTAGEPQHF
clone_size: NA
j_call: TRBJ1-5
v_call: TRBV27
d_call: NA

cdr3_nt: TGTGCCAGCAAGGGACTCCAGAACACTGAAGCTTTCTTT
cdr3_aa: CASKGLQNTEAFF
clone_size: NA
j_call: TRBJ1-1
v_call: TRBV27
d_call: NA

cdr3_nt: TGTGCCAGCTCACCACAGACTACCCAGAACACCGGGGAGCTGTTTTTT
cdr3_aa: CASSPQTTQNTGELFF
clone_size: NA
j_call: TRBJ2-2
v_call: TRBV18
d_call: NA

cdr3_nt: TGTGCCAGCAGTTCCGGGACTAGCGGGGGGTACGAGCAGTACTTC
cdr3_aa: CASSSGTSGGYEQYF
clone_size: NA
j_call: TRBJ2-7
v_call: TRBV5-4
d_call: TRBD2

cdr3_nt: TGTGCCAGCAGCTTATTTCAGACAGATCTATACGAGCAGTACTTC
cdr3_aa: CASSLFQTDLYEQYF
clone_size: few
j_call: TRBJ2-7
v_call: TRBV5-4
d_call: NA

cdr3_nt: TGTGCCAGCAGCTTGGCCCCGGAAGGGGCTCGGAGACTCCCTAAGAATGAGCAGTTCTTC
cdr3_aa: CASSLAPEGARRLPKNEQFF
clone_size: NA
j_call: TRBJ2-1
v_call: TRBV5-4
d_call: NA

cdr3_nt: TGTGCCAGCAGCCAGACCGGGACTAGCGGACCCCAGAGGTACTTC
cdr3_aa: CASSQTGTSGPQRYF
clone_size: NA
j_call: TRBJ2-5
v_call: TRBV14
d_call: TRBD2

cdr3_nt: TGTGCCAGCCGTTCAGGGGCGGAAGCTTTCTTT
cdr3_aa: CASRSGAEAFF
clone_size: NA
j_call: TRBJ1-1
v_call: TRBV27
d_call: NA

cdr3_nt: TGTGCCAGCAGCTTAAGGGCTAGCGCCAGGGACAATGAGCAGTTCTTC
cdr3_aa: CASSLRASARDNEQFF
clone_size: NA
j_call: TRBJ2-1
v_call: TRBV11-1
d_call: NA

cdr3_nt: TGTGCCAGCAGTTTCACAGGGAAGTCACCCCTCCACTTT
cdr3_aa: CASSFTGKSPLHF
clone_size: many
j_call: TRBJ1-6
v_call: TRBV7-2
d_call: NA

cdr3_nt: TGTGCCAGCAGCTTAGGGCCGGGACAGGGCAATGAGCAGTTCTTC
cdr3_aa: CASSLGPGQGNEQFF
clone_size: NA
j_call: TRBJ2-1
v_call: TRBV7-2
d_call: TRBD1

cdr3_nt: TGCAGCGTGACAGGGTTAACTAATGAAAAACTGTTTTTT
cdr3_aa: CSVTGLTNEKLFF
clone_size: NA
j_call: TRBJ1-4
v_call: TRBV29-1
d_call: TRBD1

cdr3_nt: TGTGCCAGCAGCTTAGATCCCACAGTTTCTGAAGCTTTCTTT
cdr3_aa: CASSLDPTVSEAFF
clone_size: once
j_call: TRBJ1-1
v_call: TRBV11-3
d_call: NA

cdr3_nt: TGCGCCAGCAGCCAAGAAGGGGACAGCTACGAGCAGTACTTC
cdr3_aa: CASSQEGDSYEQYF
clone_size: NA
j_call: TRBJ2-7
v_call: TRBV4-1
d_call: TRBD1

cdr3_nt: TGTGCCAGCAGTAGGGACAGGGCTGAAGCTTTCTTT
cdr3_aa: CASSRDRAEAFF
clone_size: once
j_call: TRBJ1-1
v_call: TRBV12-3/TRBV12-4
d_call: TRBD1

cdr3_nt: TGTGCCAGCAGCACGGGACCACAGGGTGGCTCAGGAAACACCATATATTTT
cdr3_aa: CASSTGPQGGSGNTIYF
clone_size: NA
j_call: TRBJ1-3
v_call: TRBV5-5
d_call: NA

cdr3_nt: TGTGCCAGCAGCTTAGGGCGGAACACAGATACGCAGTATTTT
cdr3_aa: CASSLGRNTDTQYF
clone_size: NA
j_call: TRBJ2-3
v_call: TRBV7-9
d_call: NA

cdr3_nt: TGTGCCAGCAGCGTAGGTCAGGGGCTTTCCTACGAGCAGTACTTC
cdr3_aa: CASSVGQGLSYEQYF
clone_size: NA
j_call: TRBJ2-7
v_call: TRBV9
d_call: NA

cdr3_nt: TGTGCCAGCAGCTCAGTAGGGGGCGCGTATGGCTACACCTTC
cdr3_aa: CASSSVGGAYGYTF
clone_size: NA
j_call: TRBJ1-2
v_call: TRBV7-9
d_call: TRBD1

cdr3_nt: TGTGCCAGCACGGGACAGGGAACTGTCTATGGCTACACCTTC
cdr3_aa: CASTGQGTVYGYTF
clone_size: once
j_call: TRBJ1-2
v_call: TRBV7-9
d_call: TRBD1

cdr3_nt: TGTGCCAGCAGCTTGCTCCTAGCGGGGGTAAGCACAGATACGCAGTATTTT
cdr3_aa: CASSLLLAGVSTDTQYF
clone_size: NA
j_call: TRBJ2-3
v_call: TRBV13
d_call: TRBD2

cdr3_nt: TGTGCCACCTTGGACGGGGGGGACATTCAGTACTTC
cdr3_aa: CATLDGGDIQYF
clone_size: NA
j_call: TRBJ2-4
v_call: TRBV10-3
d_call: TRBD2

cdr3_nt: TGCAGCGTTTCTTATCACCCCCGGGACAGGCCTGAAGCTTTCTTT
cdr3_aa: CSVSYHPRDRPEAFF
clone_size: NA
j_call: TRBJ1-1
v_call: TRBV29-1
d_call: TRBD1

cdr3_nt: TGTGCCAGCAAGACCACAGGGGCCCTTACAGATACGCAGTATTTT
cdr3_aa: CASKTTGALTDTQYF
clone_size: few
j_call: TRBJ2-3
v_call: TRBV2
d_call: TRBD1

cdr3_nt: TGTGCCAGTAGTATTGGGAAGACAGTTAGCAATCAGCCCCAGCATTTT
cdr3_aa: CASSIGKTVSNQPQHF
clone_size: NA
j_call: TRBJ1-5
v_call: TRBV19
d_call: NA

cdr3_nt: TGTGCCAGCAGTAGGACAGATAACTATGGCTACACCTTC
cdr3_aa: CASSRTDNYGYTF
clone_size: once
j_call: TRBJ1-2
v_call: TRBV3-1/TRBV3-2
d_call: NA

cdr3_nt: TGTGCCAGTAAAAAGAGCTCCTATAATTCACCCCTCCACTTT
cdr3_aa: CASKKSSYNSPLHF
clone_size: NA
j_call: TRBJ1-6
v_call: TRBV6-5
d_call: NA

cdr3_nt: TGCAGCGTTGGAGACAGGGCTTACTACTTC
cdr3_aa: CSVGDRAYYF
clone_size: NA
j_call: TRBJ2-5
v_call: TRBV29-1
d_call: TRBD1

cdr3_nt: TGTGCCTGGAGTGTACCAAGGGGGTCCGAAGCTTTCTTT
cdr3_aa: CAWSVPRGSEAFF
clone_size: NA
j_call: TRBJ1-1
v_call: TRBV30
d_call: NA

cdr3_nt: TGTGCCAGCAGCCCCTCTCCCTATGGCTACACCTTC
cdr3_aa: CASSPSPYGYTF
clone_size: NA
j_call: TRBJ1-2
v_call: TRBV7-9
d_call: NA